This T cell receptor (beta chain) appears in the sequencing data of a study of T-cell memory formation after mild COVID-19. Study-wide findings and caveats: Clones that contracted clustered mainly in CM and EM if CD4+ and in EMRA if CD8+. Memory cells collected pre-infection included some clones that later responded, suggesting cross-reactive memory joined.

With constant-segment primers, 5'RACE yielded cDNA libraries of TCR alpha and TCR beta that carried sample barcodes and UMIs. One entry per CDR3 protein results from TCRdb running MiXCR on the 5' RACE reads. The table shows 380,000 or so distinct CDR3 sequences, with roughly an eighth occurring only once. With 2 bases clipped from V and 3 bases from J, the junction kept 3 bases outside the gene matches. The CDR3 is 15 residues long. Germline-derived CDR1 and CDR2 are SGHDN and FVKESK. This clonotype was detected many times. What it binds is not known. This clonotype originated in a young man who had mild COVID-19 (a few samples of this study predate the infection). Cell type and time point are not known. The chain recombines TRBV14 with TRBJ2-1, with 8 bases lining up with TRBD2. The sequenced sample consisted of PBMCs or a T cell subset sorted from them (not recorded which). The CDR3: CASSQFAGGYNEQFF. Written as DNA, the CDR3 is TGTGCCAGCAGCCAATTCGCGGGGGGCTACAATGAGCAGTTCTTC.